These T cell receptor beta chains were read from a single sample in a study of cytomegalovirus exposure and HLA in healthy donors. Generated by immunoSEQ multiplex PCR, the TCRdb table keeps only in-frame clones and is missing some. The repertoire includes some 120,000 clones, about 73% of them detected once, and 4.1% sits in the top ten. The source material was PBMCs. Receptors were obtained from a woman between 40 and 50 years old in good health and CMV-seronegative. CDR3s include the opening cysteine and the closing phenylalanine or tryptophan. Fields, in order: J gene, D gene, clone size, CDR3 length, V gene, CDR3 protein, CDR3 DNA. The D gene is left open where the match is weak. Clone size is stated in some rows and not others, as once, few, many or a class when expanded.

TRBJ2-7 | TRBD2 | . | 15 | TRBV7-9 | CASSLGWREAYEQYF | TGTGCCAGCAGCTTAGGATGGCGGGAGGCCTACGAGCAGTACTTC
TRBJ2-3 | TRBD2 | . | 15 | TRBV7-9 | CASSPSGGAQDTQYF | TGTGCCAGCAGCCCTAGCGGGGGGGCGCAAGATACGCAGTATTTT
TRBJ1-6 | . | . | 15 | TRBV5-1 | CASSPGTPRGSPLHF | TGCGCCAGCAGCCCCGGGACGCCCAGGGGTTCACCCCTCCACTTT
TRBJ1-2 | . | . | 13 | TRBV29-1 | CSVSVATAYGYTF | TGCAGCGTTTCGGTGGCCACAGCCTATGGCTACACCTTC
TRBJ2-7 | . | . | 14 | TRBV10-3 | CAISGTAGLYEQYF | TGTGCCATCAGTGGGACAGCCGGGCTCTACGAGCAGTACTTC
TRBJ2-3 | TRBD2 | . | 15 | TRBV30 | CAWIGASGSTDTQYF | TGTGCCTGGATTGGAGCTAGCGGGAGCACAGATACGCAGTATTTT
TRBJ2-1 | TRBD2 | once | 15 | TRBV27 | CASSRLAGAYNEQFF | TGTGCCAGCTCCCGACTAGCGGGAGCCTACAATGAGCAGTTCTTC
TRBJ1-4 | TRBD1 | . | 16 | TRBV5-4 | CASSQDGQGSGEKLFF | TGTGCCAGCAGCCAAGATGGACAGGGATCGGGTGAAAAACTGTTTTTT
TRBJ2-3 | TRBD1 | few | 18 | TRBV4-3 | CASSQGLLRGLGTDTQYF | TGCGCCAGCAGCCAAGGGCTACTCAGGGGGCTTGGAACAGATACGCAGTATTTT
TRBJ2-5 | TRBD1 | . | 15 | TRBV7-2 | CASSPMRDRGETQYF | TGTGCCAGCAGCCCGATGCGGGACAGGGGTGAGACCCAGTACTTC
TRBJ2-2 | . | . | 14 | TRBV25-1 | CASHADYRPGELFF | TGTGCCAGCCATGCGGACTATCGTCCCGGGGAGCTGTTTTTT
TRBJ2-2 | TRBD2 | . | 14 | TRBV28 | CASSLTGRDRELFF | TGTGCCAGCAGTTTAACGGGGAGGGACCGGGAGCTGTTTTTT
TRBJ1-5 | . | . | 14 | TRBV28 | CATRGVYSNQPQHF | TGTGCCACCCGCGGGGTCTATAGCAATCAGCCCCAGCATTTT
TRBJ2-4 | TRBD2 | . | 18 | TRBV19 | CASSIDGPGLTIKNIQYF | TGTGCCAGTAGTATAGATGGACCGGGACTAACTATCAAAAACATTCAGTACTTC
TRBJ1-5 | TRBD1 | . | 15 | TRBV6-1 | CASSNRGTHNQPQHF | TGTGCCAGCAGTAACAGGGGTACCCACAATCAGCCCCAGCATTTT
TRBJ2-3 | . | . | 14 | TRBV6-5 | CASSYKVEADTQYF | TGTGCCAGCAGTTATAAAGTAGAGGCAGATACGCAGTATTTT
TRBJ1-1 | . | . | 17 | TRBV12-5 | CASGFSARGVMNTEAFF | TGTGCTAGTGGTTTTTCGGCGCGAGGCGTCATGAACACTGAAGCTTTCTTT
TRBJ2-3 | . | few | 18 | TRBV10-3 | CAISERVAGSGGTDTQYF | TGTGCCATCAGTGAACGGGTGGCGGGATCAGGTGGCACAGATACGCAGTATTTT
TRBJ1-6 | . | . | 12 | TRBV2 | CASSETGSPLHF | TGTGCCAGCAGTGAGACGGGATCACCCCTCCACTTT
TRBJ2-7 | . | . | 16 | TRBV9 | CASSVEPTGDFYEQYF | TGTGCCAGCAGCGTAGAACCTACAGGGGACTTCTACGAGCAGTACTTC
TRBJ1-2 | TRBD1 | . | 17 | TRBV15 | CATSKPGQGGSGYGYTF | TGTGCCACCAGCAAGCCGGGACAGGGGGGTTCAGGATATGGCTACACCTTC
TRBJ1-2 | TRBD1 | once | 17 | TRBV5-1 | CASSWRTGGSTIYGYTF | TGCGCCAGCAGCTGGAGGACAGGGGGCTCAACCATCTATGGCTACACCTTC
TRBJ1-3 | . | . | 16 | TRBV11-2 | CASSPLGGSSGNTIYF | TGTGCCAGCAGCCCTCTGGGCGGGAGCTCTGGAAACACCATATATTTT
TRBJ1-5 | . | . | 14 | TRBV6-6 | CASWGGGAGQPQHF | TGTGCCAGCTGGGGCGGGGGGGCCGGGCAGCCCCAGCATTTT
TRBJ2-2 | . | . | 17 | TRBV19 | CASSIARGITNTGELFF | TGTGCCAGTAGTATAGCTCGCGGGATAACGAACACCGGGGAGCTGTTTTTT
TRBJ2-2 | TRBD2 | few | 18 | TRBV6-4 | CASSPPLAGGKDTGELFF | TGTGCCAGCAGTCCCCCGCTAGCGGGAGGGAAGGACACCGGGGAGCTGTTTTTT
TRBJ2-7 | . | . | 14 | TRBV7-9 | CASSLAGGPYEQYF | TGTGCCAGCAGCTTAGCCGGCGGGCCCTACGAGCAGTACTTC
TRBJ2-1 | TRBD2 | . | 14 | TRBV7-9 | CASSLSGGPGEQFF | TGTGCCAGCAGCCTCTCGGGAGGCCCGGGTGAGCAGTTCTTC
TRBJ2-5 | TRBD2 | . | 13 | TRBV7-2 | CASGLAGVETQYF | TGTGCCAGCGGACTAGCGGGAGTAGAGACCCAGTACTTC
TRBJ1-2 | TRBD1 | . | 15 | TRBV2 | CASSVPQGANYGYTF | TGTGCCAGCAGTGTCCCACAGGGGGCCAACTATGGCTACACCTTC
TRBJ2-4 | TRBD1 | . | 16 | TRBV11-2 | CASSFVQGIGKNIQYF | TGTGCCAGCAGCTTCGTACAGGGGATTGGCAAAAACATTCAGTACTTC
TRBJ2-5 | TRBD2 | once | 14 | TRBV6-7 | CASSSLAGEETQYF | TGTGCCAGCAGTTCCCTAGCGGGGGAGGAGACCCAGTACTTC
TRBJ1-2 | . | . | 14 | TRBV19 | CASSSRQTNYGYTF | TGTGCCAGTAGTTCGAGACAGACAAACTATGGCTACACCTTC
TRBJ1-5 | . | . | 14 | TRBV10-3 | CAISEIGGDQPQHF | TGTGCCATCAGTGAGATCGGGGGAGATCAGCCCCAGCATTTT
TRBJ1-5 | TRBD1 | . | 16 | TRBV12-5 | CASGPGGTGSVQPQHF | TGTGCTAGTGGTCCCGGTGGGACAGGGTCGGTCCAGCCCCAGCATTTT
TRBJ2-7 | TRBD2 | . | 14 | TRBV6-6 | CASNPGGGLYEQYF | TGTGCCAGCAACCCCGGGGGGGGACTCTACGAGCAGTACTTC
TRBJ2-7 | TRBD1 | . | 15 | TRBV5-1 | CASSFDRETALEQYF | TGCGCCAGCAGCTTCGACAGGGAGACCGCCCTCGAGCAGTACTTC
TRBJ2-1 | . | few | 14 | TRBV10-3 | CAIRDTEPYNEQFF | TGTGCCATCAGAGACACAGAACCCTACAATGAGCAGTTCTTC
TRBJ2-6 | . | few | 13 | TRBV6-5 | CASSSSGANVLTF | TGTGCCAGCAGTTCTTCTGGGGCCAACGTCCTGACTTTC
TRBJ1-5 | . | few | 15 | TRBV9 | CASSVGADSNQPQHF | TGTGCCAGCAGCGTAGGGGCAGATAGCAATCAGCCCCAGCATTTT
TRBJ2-7 | . | . | 14 | TRBV4-3 | CASSLGQFIDEQYF | TGCGCCAGCAGCTTAGGACAGTTCATCGACGAGCAGTACTTC
TRBJ2-7 | TRBD1 | . | 17 | TRBV5-1 | CASSLWGKTGGYYEQYF | TGCGCCAGCAGCTTGTGGGGGAAGACAGGGGGGTACTACGAGCAGTACTTC
TRBJ1-3 | . | . | 14 | TRBV7-9 | CASRGGSSGNTIYF | TGTGCCAGCAGGGGGGGTTCCTCTGGAAACACCATATATTTT
TRBJ2-7 | TRBD2 | . | 15 | TRBV18 | CASSPRSSGSYEQYF | TGTGCCAGCTCACCACGGTCTAGCGGTTCCTACGAGCAGTACTTC
TRBJ2-5 | . | . | 11 | TRBV7-9 | CASSIVETQYF | TGTGCCAGCAGTATAGTGGAGACCCAGTACTTC
TRBJ2-3 | TRBD1 | . | 14 | TRBV6-1 | CASSPGTGQDTQYF | TGTGCCAGCAGTCCCGGGACAGGACAGGATACGCAGTATTTT
TRBJ2-3 | TRBD2 | . | 16 | TRBV19 | CASSIVATSGTDTQYF | TGTGCCAGTAGTATAGTGGCGACTAGCGGTACAGATACGCAGTATTTT
TRBJ1-2 | . | . | 14 | TRBV9 | CASSVDGNNYGYTF | TGTGCCAGCAGCGTAGACGGGAATAACTATGGCTACACCTTC